This TCR beta chain was recovered during a study of cytomegalovirus exposure and HLA in healthy donors. Study-wide findings and caveats: Some TCR beta chains (approximately 180 of them) were listed as cytomegalovirus-associated.

Repertoires were generated with immunoSEQ multiplex PCR, while TCRdb's copy carries only in-frame clones and drops some. This table has approximately 59,000 clones, 80% to 95% appearing once. As to this clone: What it binds is not known.

This CDR3 has 16 amino acids. Germline CDR1 and CDR2: SGHTA and FQGTGA. Trimming took off 4 bases at V and 0 bases at J, with 13 bases between the two ends. This TCR came from a man aged 18 to 29 in good health and CMV-seropositive. V is TRBV7-3 and J is TRBJ2-1; D is ambiguous. The material sequenced was PBMCs. The CDR3: CASSSNRASSYNEQFF. CDR3 bases: TGTGCCAGCAGCTCTAACAGAGCCTCCTCCTACAATGAGCAGTTCTTC.